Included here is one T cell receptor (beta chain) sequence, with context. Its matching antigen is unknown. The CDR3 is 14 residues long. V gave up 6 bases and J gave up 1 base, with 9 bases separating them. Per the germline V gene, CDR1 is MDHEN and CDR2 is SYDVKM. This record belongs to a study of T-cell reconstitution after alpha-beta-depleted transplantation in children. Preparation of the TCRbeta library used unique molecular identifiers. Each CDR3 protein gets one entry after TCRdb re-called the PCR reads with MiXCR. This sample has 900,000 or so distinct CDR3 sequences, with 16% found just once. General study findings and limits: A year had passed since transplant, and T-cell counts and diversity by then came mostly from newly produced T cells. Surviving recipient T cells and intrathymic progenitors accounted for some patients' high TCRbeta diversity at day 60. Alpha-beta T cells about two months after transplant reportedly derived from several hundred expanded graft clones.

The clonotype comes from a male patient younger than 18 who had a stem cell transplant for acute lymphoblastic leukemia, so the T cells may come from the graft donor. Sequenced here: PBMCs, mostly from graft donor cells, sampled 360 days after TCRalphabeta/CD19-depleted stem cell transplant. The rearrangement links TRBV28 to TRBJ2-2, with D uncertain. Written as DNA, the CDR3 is TGTGCCAGCAGCCGCTATTGGAACACCGGGGAGCTGTTTTTT. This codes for CASSRYWNTGELFF.